These 25 T cell receptor beta chains came from one sample sequenced in a study of blood T cell repertoires in COVID-19. Profiling relied on immunoSEQ multiplex PCR, and the TCRdb table lists in-frame clones only, not all of them. The top ten clones hold less than 3% of a sample with about 270,000 clones, 88% of them seen once. Input material: PBMCs or T cells enriched from blood (not recorded which). These receptors were obtained from a woman in her forties or fifties who had recovered from COVID-19.

This chain links TRBV10-3 with TRBJ2-5; 9 bases agree with TRBD1. This CDR3 contains 14 residues. Germline V gene lookup returns CDR1 ENHRY and CDR2 SYGVKD. The J segment lost 5 bases and the V segment lost 5 bases, leaving 6 bases of the junction unmatched. CDR3 loop: CAISPGTGWETQYF. The CDR3 DNA reads TGTGCCATCAGTCCCGGGACAGGGTGGGAGACCCAGTACTTC.

The genes are TRBV9 and TRBJ1-2; 11 bases match TRBD1. Looked up from germline, CDR1 is SGDLS and CDR2 is YYNGEE. The CDR3 runs to 17 residues. The ends lost 0 bases at V and 8 bases at J; junction bases unmatched: 12. CDR3 DNA: TGTGCCAGCAGCGTAGTTCCCCGTGGGACAGGGGGTGGCGGCTACACCTTC. Protein product: CASSVVPRGTGGGGYTF.

This clone was seen once. This chain links TRBV5-4 with TRBJ2-5, with 7 bases aligning to TRBD2. Germline CDR1 SGHNT, CDR2 YYREEE (reference sequence). The CDR3 consists of 16 residues. Trimming removed 1 base from V and 5 bases from J; junction bases left unmatched: 11. CDR3 residues: CASSLFLAGAEETQYF. In DNA, the CDR3 is TGTGCCAGCAGCTTGTTTTTGGCGGGAGCTGAGGAGACCCAGTACTTC. The full variable domain, completed using reference TRBV5-4 and TRBJ2-5, is ETGVTQSPTHLIKTRGQQVTLRCSSQSGHNTVSWYQQALGQGPQFIFQYYREEENGRGNFPPRFSGLQFPNYSSELNVNALELDDSALYLCASSLFLAGAEETQYFGPGTRLLVL.

The J gene is TRBJ2-7, the V gene TRBV12-3 or TRBV12-4, with a tentative D call TRBD2 (5 bases). V lost 3 bases and J 6 bases, leaving 12 bases between the germline ends. The CDR3 loop spans 13 amino acids. CDR3 amino acids: CASSFGVRSEQYF. The CDR3 DNA reads as TGTGCCAGCAGTTTCGGGGTAAGGAGCGAGCAGTACTTC.

The rearrangement uses TRBV18 and TRBJ2-2; 8 bases align to TRBD2. V shed 3 bases and J 4 bases; nucleotides not matched to a gene: 4. CDR3 length: 15 residues. Germline values: CDR1 KGHSH, CDR2 LQKENI. CDR3 amino acids: CASSPASGFTGELFF. CDR3 nucleotide sequence: TGTGCCAGCTCACCGGCTAGCGGGTTCACCGGGGAGCTGTTTTTT.

The table lists this clone with a count of one. Other nucleotide sequences from this sample produce the same CDR3. This chain connects TRBV28 to TRBJ1-5; D gene ambiguous. Germline V lookup: CDR1 MDHEN, CDR2 SYDVKM. The CDR3 spans 13 residues. V was clipped by 6 bases and J by 0 bases, with 6 bases between them. The CDR3: CASRRDSNQPQHF. For the CDR3, the DNA is TGTGCCAGCAGGAGAGATAGCAATCAGCCCCAGCATTTT.

The chain uses TRBV29-1 and TRBJ1-2; TRBD1 matches at 8 bases. The CDR3 loop spans 16 amino acids. Germline lookup yields CDR1 SQVTM and CDR2 ANQGSEA. V gave up 2 bases and J gave up 7 bases; unmatched junction bases: 15. CDR3 sequence: CSVEMLQGAPIFGYTF. The CDR3 nucleotides read TGCAGCGTTGAAATGCTTCAGGGGGCTCCGATATTTGGCTACACCTTC.

V gene TRBV4-1 combines with J gene TRBJ2-1; no reliable D call. Germline V gene data show CDR1 as MGHRA and CDR2 as YSYEKL. Trimming took off 1 base at V and 4 bases at J, with 8 bases between the two ends. The CDR3 consists of 14 residues. The CDR3 DNA sequence: TGCGCCAGCAGCCAAGTTTCAACATACAATGAGCAGTTCTTC. As protein: CASSQVSTYNEQFF.

The V call is TRBV28, the J call TRBJ2-2, with D perhaps matching TRBD2 (6 bases). Trimming took 6 bases from V and 5 from J, leaving 13 bases between them. This CDR3 spans 14 amino acids. CDR1 and CDR2 from the germline V gene are MDHEN and SYDVKM. The CDR3 loop is CASSPQGGTGELFF. DNA for the CDR3: TGTGCCAGCAGCCCGCAGGGAGGAACCGGGGAGCTGTTTTTT.

The chain couples TRBV30 to TRBJ1-4, with 7 bases matching TRBD1. The CDR3 spans 13 residues. CDR1 GTSNPN and CDR2 SVGIG come from the germline V gene (reference sequence). The J segment lost 4 bases and the V segment lost 5 bases, leaving 4 bases of the junction unmatched. The CDR3 DNA reads as TGTGCCTGGCTCCGACAGGGTAATGAAAAACTGTTTTTT. Protein sequence: CAWLRQGNEKLFF.

The genes are TRBV12-3 or TRBV12-4 and TRBJ2-1, with 10 bases identical to TRBD2. The CDR3 is 12 amino acids. J was trimmed by 13 bases and V by 6 bases; bases with no gene match: 6. CDR3 nucleotide sequence: TGTGCCAGCAGCCCGGGACTAGCGCCTCAGTTCTTC. This sequence encodes CASSPGLAPQFF.

The chain joins TRBV28 to TRBJ1-2; unclear D gene. V lost 7 bases and J 8 bases, leaving 14 bases between the germline ends. This CDR3 is 12 amino acids long. Germline V CDR1 and CDR2: MDHEN, SYDVKM. In nucleotides, the CDR3 is TGTGCCAGCACCACCGGGAGCAGGGGCTACACCTTC. It yields the protein CASTTGSRGYTF.

The chain joins TRBV9 to TRBJ1-5; D unresolved. Trimming cost V 0 bases and J 3 bases, with 7 bases left between them. Germline V gene sequence: CDR1 SGDLS, CDR2 YYNGEE. This CDR3 contains 14 residues. The CDR3 DNA follows: TGTGCCAGCAGCGTAGGGCCCCACAATCAGCCCCAGCATTTT. This sequence encodes CASSVGPHNQPQHF. Based on the CDR3 plus reference TRBV9 and TRBJ1-5, the full variable domain is DSGVTQTPKHLITATGQRVTLRCSPRSGDLSVYWYQQSLDQGLQFLIQYYNGEERAKGNILERFSAQQFPDLHSELNLSSLELGDSALYFCASSVGPHNQPQHFGDGTRLSIL.

V is TRBV18 and J is TRBJ1-2, with 7 bases that match TRBD1. J gave up 2 bases and V 8 bases, and 20 bases lay outside the gene matches. The germline V gene encodes CDR1 KGHSH and CDR2 LQKENI. This CDR3 is built from 18 residues. CDR3 nucleotide sequence: TGTGCCAGCCGCACAGAGGGGGCGGTCGCTTTACAAAACTATGGCTACACCTTC. Encoded protein: CASRTEGAVALQNYGYTF.

This chain joins TRBV28 and TRBJ1-1; the D is unclear. Germline-derived CDR1 and CDR2 are MDHEN and SYDVKM. V was shortened by 4 bases and J by 4 bases, with 10 bases between the two germline ends. The CDR3 consists of 13 residues. DNA of the CDR3: TGTGCCAGCAGTTCCCCCCGCGGCACTGAAGCTTTCTTT. Amino acid sequence: CASSSPRGTEAFF. Combining the CDR3 with reference TRBV28 and TRBJ1-1 gives the whole variable domain DVKVTQSSRYLVKRTGEKVFLECVQDMDHENMFWYRQDPGLGLRLIYFSYDVKMKEKGDIPEGYSVSREKKERFSLILESASTNQTSMYLCASSSPRGTEAFFGQGTRLTVV.

This clone was counted a single time. The chain has TRBV30 and TRBJ2-7; TRBD2 matches at 11 bases. Germline loops: CDR1 GTSNPN, CDR2 SVGIG (reference sequence). Unmatched junction bases numbered 6, after V lost 1 base and J lost 7 bases. This CDR3 comprises 14 residues. DNA of the CDR3: TGTGCCTGGAGTGAAAGACTAGCGGGACTGGAGCAGTACTTC. It encodes CAWSERLAGLEQYF.

V is TRBV27 and J is TRBJ2-2, with a possible D match to TRBD1 (6 bases). Germline V CDR1 and CDR2: MNHEY, SMNVEV (reference sequence). CDR3 length equals 15 residues. V lost 2 bases, J lost 8 bases, and 15 bases lay in between. In DNA form, the CDR3 reads TGTGCCAGCAGTTTACCAGGGGCTCTCCGGGGGGAGCTGTTTTTT. Its translation is CASSLPGALRGELFF.

The chain carries TRBV2 and TRBJ1-1, with a possible D match to TRBD1 (6 bases). In germline, CDR1 is SNHLY, CDR2 FYNNEI. This CDR3 has 14 amino acids. V shed 7 bases and J shed 3 bases, with 15 bases lying between them. The CDR3 DNA sequence: TGTGCCAGCAAACGAGGGGGAGTGGACACTGAAGCTTTCTTT. Amino acid sequence: CASKRGGVDTEAFF. The whole variable domain, filled in from reference TRBV2 and TRBJ1-1, reads EPEVTQTPSHQVTQMGQEVILRCVPISNHLYFYWYRQILGQKVEFLVSFYNNEISEKSEIFDDQFSVERPDGSNFTLKIRSTKLEDSAMYFCASKRGGVDTEAFFGQGTRLTVV.

V usage is TRBV4-3 and J usage is TRBJ1-4; weak D call: TRBD1 (5 bases). With 1 base removed from V and 3 bases from J, the gap between germline ends came to 15 bases. This CDR3 is 17 amino acids long. Germline V CDR1 and CDR2: LGHNA, YSLEER. The CDR3 loop is CASSQGGAGPSNEKLFF. CDR3 nucleotide sequence: TGCGCCAGCAGCCAAGGTGGGGCAGGCCCTTCTAATGAAAAACTGTTTTTT.

In this sample, this clone turned up once. The V call is TRBV7-3, the J call TRBJ2-1, with TRBD2 as a possible D gene (5 bases). Germline V gives CDR1 SGHTA, CDR2 FQGTGA. The CDR3 has 15 residues. Trimming took 3 bases from V and 9 from J, leaving 18 bases between them. The DNA for the CDR3 is TGTGCCAGCAGCTTTGAGGGAGCCTTGGGGATTGAGCAGTTCTTC. Its protein is CASSFEGALGIEQFF.

In regard to this clone: Other DNA sequences from this sample encode an identical CDR3 as well. This chain connects TRBV6-2 or TRBV6-3 to TRBJ1-1, with D tentatively TRBD1 (5 bases). Trimming took off 7 bases at V and 1 base at J, with 13 bases between the two ends. Germline lookup yields CDR1 MNHEY and CDR2 SVGEGT. CDR3 length: 14 residues. The CDR3, as DNA: TGTGCCAGCACCCCTCTAAGGGGGAACACTGAAGCTTTCTTT. Its translation: CASTPLRGNTEAFF.

The rearrangement links TRBV25-1 to TRBJ1-1; 8 nucleotides line up with TRBD1. Germline trimming cut 7 bases from V and 5 bases from J; bases unmatched to any gene: 6. CDR3 length equals 13 residues. Germline assignment: CDR1 MGHDK and CDR2 SYGVNS. The DNA of the CDR3 is TGTGCCAGCACCGGACAGGGTCGGACTGAAGCTTTCTTT. It specifies CASTGQGRTEAFF.

This clone was seen just once. V is TRBV5-1 and J is TRBJ1-1; tentatively, D is TRBD1 (5 bases). CDR1 SGHRS and CDR2 YFSETQ come from the germline V gene. The ends were cut back, 7 bases at V and 4 bases at J, with 17 bases in the middle. CDR3 length equals 14 residues. The CDR3 DNA reads as TGCGCCAGCGGGGGGGACGGGCTCGGCACTGAAGCTTTCTTT. As protein: CASGGDGLGTEAFF.

The rearrangement uses TRBV7-9 and TRBJ2-7, with a possible D match to TRBD2 (5 bases). This CDR3 has 14 residues. Trimming shortened V by 5 bases and J by 3 bases, and 14 bases separated the two germline ends. Germline-derived CDR1 and CDR2 are SEHNR and FQNEAQ (reference sequence). The CDR3 is CASSPRTQSYEQYF. The CDR3 nucleotides are TGTGCCAGCAGCCCGAGGACTCAAAGCTACGAGCAGTACTTC.

The V call is TRBV28, the J call TRBJ2-7; D is unresolved. Germline lookup yields CDR1 MDHEN and CDR2 SYDVKM. CDR3 size: 11 residues. Trimming took 6 bases from V and 7 from J, leaving 10 bases between them. CDR3 loop: CASSPRLEQYF. CDR3 DNA sequence: TGTGCCAGCAGCCCCCGGTTAGAGCAGTACTTC.